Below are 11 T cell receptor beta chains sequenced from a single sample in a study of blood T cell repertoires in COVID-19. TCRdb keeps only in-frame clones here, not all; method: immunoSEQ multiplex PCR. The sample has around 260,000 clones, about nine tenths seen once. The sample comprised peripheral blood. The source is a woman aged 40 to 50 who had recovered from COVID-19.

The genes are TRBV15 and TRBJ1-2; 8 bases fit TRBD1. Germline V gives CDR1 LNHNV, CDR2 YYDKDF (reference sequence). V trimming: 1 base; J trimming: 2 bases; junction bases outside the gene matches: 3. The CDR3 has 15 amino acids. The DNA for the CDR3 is TGTGCCACCAGCAGAGGGGGACAGGTCAACTATGGCTACACCTTC. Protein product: CATSRGGQVNYGYTF.

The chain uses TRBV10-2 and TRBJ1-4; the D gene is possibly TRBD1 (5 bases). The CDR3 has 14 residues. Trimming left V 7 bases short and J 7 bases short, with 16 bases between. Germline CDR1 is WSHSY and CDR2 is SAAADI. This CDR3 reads CASTPAGGGEKLFF. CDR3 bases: TGCGCCAGCACCCCGGCGGGGGGGGGTGAAAAACTGTTTTTT.

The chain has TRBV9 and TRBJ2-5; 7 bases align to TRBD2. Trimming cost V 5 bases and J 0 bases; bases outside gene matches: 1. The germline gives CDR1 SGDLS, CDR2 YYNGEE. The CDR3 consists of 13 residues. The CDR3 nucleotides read TGTGCCAGCAGTCGGGAGGACCAAGAGACCCAGTACTTC. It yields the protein CASSREDQETQYF.

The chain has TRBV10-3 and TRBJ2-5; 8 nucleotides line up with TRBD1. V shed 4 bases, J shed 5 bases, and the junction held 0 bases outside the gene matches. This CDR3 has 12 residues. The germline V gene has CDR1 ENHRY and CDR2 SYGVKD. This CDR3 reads CAISGTGETQYF. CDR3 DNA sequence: TGTGCCATCAGTGGGACAGGGGAGACCCAGTACTTC.

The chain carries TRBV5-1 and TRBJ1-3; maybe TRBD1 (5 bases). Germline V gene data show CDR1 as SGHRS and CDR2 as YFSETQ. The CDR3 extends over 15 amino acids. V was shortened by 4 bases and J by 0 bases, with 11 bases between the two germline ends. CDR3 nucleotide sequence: TGCGCCAGCAGCATGGACATTGGCTCTGGAAACACCATATATTTT. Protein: CASSMDIGSGNTIYF.

The CDR3 sequence is CASSAFRGTDTQYF. The CDR3 nucleotides read TGTGCCAGCAGTGCTTTTCGGGGCACAGATACGCAGTATTTT. V and J are TRBV2 and TRBJ2-3, with D unresolved. Trimming pared 4 bases from V and 1 base from J, leaving 9 bases between. CDR1 and CDR2 (germline): SNHLY, FYNNEI. The CDR3 contains 14 residues.

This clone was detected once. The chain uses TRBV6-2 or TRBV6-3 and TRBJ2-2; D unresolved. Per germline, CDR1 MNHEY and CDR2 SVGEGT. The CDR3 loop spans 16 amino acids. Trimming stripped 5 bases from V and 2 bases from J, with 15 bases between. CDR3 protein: CASSLIEPQNTGELFF. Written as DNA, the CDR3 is TGTGCCAGCAGTCTGATAGAGCCCCAAAACACCGGGGAGCTGTTTTTT.

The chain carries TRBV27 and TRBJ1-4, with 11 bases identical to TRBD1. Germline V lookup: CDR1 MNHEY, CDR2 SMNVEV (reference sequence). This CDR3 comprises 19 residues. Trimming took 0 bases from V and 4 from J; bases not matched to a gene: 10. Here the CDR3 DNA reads TGTGCCAGCAGTTTATCTGCACCCGGACAGGGGGCTTTTAATGAAAAACTGTTTTTT. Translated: CASSLSAPGQGAFNEKLFF. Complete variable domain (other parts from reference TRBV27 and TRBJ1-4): EAQVTQNPRYLITVTGKKLTVTCSQNMNHEYMSWYRQDPGLGLRQIYYSMNVEVTDKGDVPEGYKVSRKEKRNFPLILESPSPNQTSLYFCASSLSAPGQGAFNEKLFFGSGTQLSVL.

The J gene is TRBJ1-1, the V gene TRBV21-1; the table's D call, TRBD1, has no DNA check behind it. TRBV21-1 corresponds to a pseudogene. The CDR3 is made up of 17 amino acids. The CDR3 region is CASSKGPRAWLDTEAFF. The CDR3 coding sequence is TGTGCCAGCAGCAAAGGGCCCAGGGCCTGGCTGGACACTGAAGCTTTCTTT.

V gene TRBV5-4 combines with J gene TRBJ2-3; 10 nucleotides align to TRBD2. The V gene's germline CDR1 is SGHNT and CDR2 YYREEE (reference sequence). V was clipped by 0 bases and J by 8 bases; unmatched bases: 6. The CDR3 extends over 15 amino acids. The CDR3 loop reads CASSLGTSGGGTQYF. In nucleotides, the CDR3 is TGTGCCAGCAGCTTGGGGACTAGCGGCGGGGGTACGCAGTATTTT.

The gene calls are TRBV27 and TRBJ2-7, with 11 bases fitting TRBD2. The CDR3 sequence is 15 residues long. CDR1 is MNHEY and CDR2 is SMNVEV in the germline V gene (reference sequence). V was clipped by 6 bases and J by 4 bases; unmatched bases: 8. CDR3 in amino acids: CASSPTSGSLYEQYF. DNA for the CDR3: TGTGCCAGCAGCCCAACTAGCGGGAGTCTGTACGAGCAGTACTTC.